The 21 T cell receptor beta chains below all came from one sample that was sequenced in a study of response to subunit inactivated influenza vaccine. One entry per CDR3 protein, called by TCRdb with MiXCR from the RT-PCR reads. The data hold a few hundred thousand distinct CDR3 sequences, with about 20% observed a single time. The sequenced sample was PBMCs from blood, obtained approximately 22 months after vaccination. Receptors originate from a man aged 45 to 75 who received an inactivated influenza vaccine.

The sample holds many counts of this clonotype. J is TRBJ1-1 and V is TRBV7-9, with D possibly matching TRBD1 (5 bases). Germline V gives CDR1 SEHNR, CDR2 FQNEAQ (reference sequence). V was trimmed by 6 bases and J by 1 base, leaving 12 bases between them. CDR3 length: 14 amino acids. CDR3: CASRLLGPNTEAFF. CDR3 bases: TGTGCCAGCAGACTACTGGGACCGAACACTGAAGCTTTCTTT.

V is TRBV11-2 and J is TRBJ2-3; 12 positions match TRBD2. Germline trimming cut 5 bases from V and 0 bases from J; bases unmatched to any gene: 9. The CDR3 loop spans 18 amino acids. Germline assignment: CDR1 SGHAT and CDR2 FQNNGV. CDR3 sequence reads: CASSPRLAGGVSTDTQYF. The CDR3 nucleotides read TGTGCCAGCAGCCCCCGGCTAGCGGGGGGGGTTAGCACAGATACGCAGTATTTT.

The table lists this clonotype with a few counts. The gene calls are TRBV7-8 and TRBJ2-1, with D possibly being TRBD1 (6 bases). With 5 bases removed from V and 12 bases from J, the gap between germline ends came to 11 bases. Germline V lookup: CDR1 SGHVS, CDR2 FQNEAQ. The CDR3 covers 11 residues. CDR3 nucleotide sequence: TGTGCCAGCAGCCTAGGGGGTCCGCAGTTCTTC. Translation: CASSLGGPQFF. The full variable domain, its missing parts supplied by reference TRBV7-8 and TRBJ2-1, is GAGVSQSPRYKVAKRGQDVALRCDPISGHVSLFWYQQALGQGPEFLTYFQNEAQLDKSGLPSDRFFAERPEGSVSTLKIQRTQQEDSAVYLCASSLGGPQFFGPGTRLTVL.

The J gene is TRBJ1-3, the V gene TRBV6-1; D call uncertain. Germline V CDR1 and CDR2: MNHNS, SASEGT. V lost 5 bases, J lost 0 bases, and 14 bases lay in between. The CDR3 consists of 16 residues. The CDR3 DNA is TGTGCCAGCAGTAAGTCTCCCCGAGCCTCTGGAAACACCATATATTTT. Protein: CASSKSPRASGNTIYF.

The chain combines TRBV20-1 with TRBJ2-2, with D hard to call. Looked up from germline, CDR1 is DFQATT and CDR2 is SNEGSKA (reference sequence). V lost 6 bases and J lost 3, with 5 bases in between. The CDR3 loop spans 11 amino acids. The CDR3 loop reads CSAQDTGELFF. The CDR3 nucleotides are TGCAGTGCGCAGGACACCGGGGAGCTGTTTTTT.

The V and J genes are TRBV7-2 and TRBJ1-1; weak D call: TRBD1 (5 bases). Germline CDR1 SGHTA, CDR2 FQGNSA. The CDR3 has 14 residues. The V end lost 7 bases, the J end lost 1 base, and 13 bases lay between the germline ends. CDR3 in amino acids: CASKNRLENTEAFF. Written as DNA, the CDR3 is TGTGCCAGCAAAAACAGGCTGGAGAACACTGAAGCTTTCTTT.

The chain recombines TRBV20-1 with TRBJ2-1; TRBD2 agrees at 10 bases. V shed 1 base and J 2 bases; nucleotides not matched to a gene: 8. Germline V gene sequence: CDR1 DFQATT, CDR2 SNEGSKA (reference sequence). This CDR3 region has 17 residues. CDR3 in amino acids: CSARGPIAGGTYNEQFF. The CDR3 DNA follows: TGCAGTGCTAGAGGCCCGATAGCGGGAGGTACCTACAATGAGCAGTTCTTC.

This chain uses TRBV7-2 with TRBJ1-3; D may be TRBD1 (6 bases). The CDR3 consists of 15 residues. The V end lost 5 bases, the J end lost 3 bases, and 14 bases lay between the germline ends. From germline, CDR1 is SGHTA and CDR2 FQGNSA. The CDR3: CASSQAGGGGNTIYF. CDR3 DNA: TGTGCCAGCAGCCAGGCGGGGGGCGGTGGAAACACCATATATTTT.

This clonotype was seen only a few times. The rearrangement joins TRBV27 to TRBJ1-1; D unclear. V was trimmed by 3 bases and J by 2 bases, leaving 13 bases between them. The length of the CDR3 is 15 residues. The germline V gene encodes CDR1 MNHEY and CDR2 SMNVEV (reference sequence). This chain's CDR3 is CASSFSGRPNTEAFF. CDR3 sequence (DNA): TGTGCCAGCAGTTTCTCCGGACGGCCAAACACTGAAGCTTTCTTT.

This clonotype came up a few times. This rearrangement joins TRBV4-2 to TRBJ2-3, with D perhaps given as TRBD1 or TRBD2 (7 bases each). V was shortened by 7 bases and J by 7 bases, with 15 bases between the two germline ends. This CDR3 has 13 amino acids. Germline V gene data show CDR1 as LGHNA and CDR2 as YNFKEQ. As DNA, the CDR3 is TGTGCCAGCAATCCAGGGGGGGAAAATACGCAGTATTTT. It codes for CASNPGGENTQYF.

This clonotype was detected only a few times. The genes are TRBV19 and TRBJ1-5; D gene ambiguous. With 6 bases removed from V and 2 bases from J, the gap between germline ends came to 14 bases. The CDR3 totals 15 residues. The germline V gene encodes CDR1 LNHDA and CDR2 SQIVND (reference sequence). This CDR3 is CASSRVPAGNQPQHF. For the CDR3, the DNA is TGTGCCAGTAGCCGGGTCCCGGCGGGCAATCAGCCCCAGCATTTT.

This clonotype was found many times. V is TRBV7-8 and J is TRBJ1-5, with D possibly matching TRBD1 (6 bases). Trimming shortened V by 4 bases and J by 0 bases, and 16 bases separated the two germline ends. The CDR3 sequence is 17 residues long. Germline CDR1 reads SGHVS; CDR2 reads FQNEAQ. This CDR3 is CASSYFTGTPSNQPQHF. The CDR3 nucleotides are TGTGCCAGCAGCTACTTCACCGGGACACCTAGCAATCAGCCCCAGCATTTT.

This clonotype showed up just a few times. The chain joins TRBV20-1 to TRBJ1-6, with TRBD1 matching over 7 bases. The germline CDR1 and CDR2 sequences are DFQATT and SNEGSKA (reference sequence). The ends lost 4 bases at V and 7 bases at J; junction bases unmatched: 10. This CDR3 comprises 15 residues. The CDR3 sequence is CSANRQGLENSPLHF. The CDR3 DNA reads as TGCAGTGCTAACCGACAGGGTCTGGAGAATTCACCCCTCCACTTT.

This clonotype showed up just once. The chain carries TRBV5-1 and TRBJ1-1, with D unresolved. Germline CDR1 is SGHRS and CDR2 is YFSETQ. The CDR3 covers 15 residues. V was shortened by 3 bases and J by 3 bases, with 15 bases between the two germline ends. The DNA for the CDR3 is TGCGCCAGCAGCTACGAAAGGGCTTGGGACACTGAAGCTTTCTTT. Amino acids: CASSYERAWDTEAFF.

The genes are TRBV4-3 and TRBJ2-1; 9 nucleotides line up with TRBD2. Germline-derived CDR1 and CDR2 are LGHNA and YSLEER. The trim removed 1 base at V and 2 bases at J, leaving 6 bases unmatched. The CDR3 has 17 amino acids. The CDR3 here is CASSQGASGRTYNEQFF. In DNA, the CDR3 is TGCGCCAGCAGCCAAGGGGCGAGCGGGAGGACCTACAATGAGCAGTTCTTC.

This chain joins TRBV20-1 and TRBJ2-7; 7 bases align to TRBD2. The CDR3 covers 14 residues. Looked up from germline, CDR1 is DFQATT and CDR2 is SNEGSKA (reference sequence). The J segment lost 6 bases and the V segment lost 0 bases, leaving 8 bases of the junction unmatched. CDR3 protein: CSARDRLAGREQYF. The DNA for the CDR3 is TGCAGTGCTAGAGATCGACTAGCAGGGCGCGAGCAGTACTTC.

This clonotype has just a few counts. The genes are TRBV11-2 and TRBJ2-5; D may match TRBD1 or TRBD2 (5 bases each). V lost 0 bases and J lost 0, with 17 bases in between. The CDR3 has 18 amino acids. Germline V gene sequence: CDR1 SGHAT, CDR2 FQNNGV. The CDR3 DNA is TGTGCCAGCAGCTTAGATATGGGGGTCAGGGCCAACCAAGAGACCCAGTACTTC. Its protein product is CASSLDMGVRANQETQYF.

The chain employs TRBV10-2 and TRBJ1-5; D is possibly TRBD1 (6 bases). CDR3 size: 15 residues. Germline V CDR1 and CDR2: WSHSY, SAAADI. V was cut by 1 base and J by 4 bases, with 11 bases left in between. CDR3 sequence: CASSEFRGPNQPQHF. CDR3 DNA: TGCGCCAGCAGTGAGTTCCGGGGGCCTAATCAGCCCCAGCATTTT.

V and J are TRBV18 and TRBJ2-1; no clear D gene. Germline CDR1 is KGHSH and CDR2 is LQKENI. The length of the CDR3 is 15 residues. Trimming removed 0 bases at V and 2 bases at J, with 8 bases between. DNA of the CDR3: TGTGCCAGCTCACCACCCTCAAGTCCCTACAATGAGCAGTTCTTC. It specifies CASSPPSSPYNEQFF.

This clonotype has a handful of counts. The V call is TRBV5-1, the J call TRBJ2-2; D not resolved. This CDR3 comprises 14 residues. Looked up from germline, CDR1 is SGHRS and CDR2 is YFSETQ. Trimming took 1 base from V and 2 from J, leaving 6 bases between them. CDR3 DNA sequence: TGCGCCAGCAGCTTGAGAGTAAACACCGGGGAGCTGTTTTTT. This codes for CASSLRVNTGELFF.

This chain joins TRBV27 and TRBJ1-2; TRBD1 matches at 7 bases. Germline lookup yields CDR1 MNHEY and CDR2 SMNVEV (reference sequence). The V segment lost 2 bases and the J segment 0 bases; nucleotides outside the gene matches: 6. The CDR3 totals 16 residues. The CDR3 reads CASSLVGTATNYGYTF. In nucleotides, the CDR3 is TGTGCCAGCAGTTTAGTTGGGACAGCTACTAACTATGGCTACACCTTC.